This T cell receptor (beta chain) derives from a study of cytomegalovirus exposure and HLA in healthy donors. Broader study findings: In a later analysis, an Asian-associated ancestry cluster reportedly showed fewer N-insertions than the roughly 650-donor mean.

This CDR3 is 16 amino acids long. The PCR ran on 60 Vbeta and 13 Jbeta primers. The repertoire was sequenced with immunoSEQ multiplex PCR; TCRdb's copy has only in-frame clones and lacks some. The sample consists of about 80,000 clones, more than 60% of them appearing once. Comment on this clone: Its antigen is as yet unknown.

The J gene is TRBJ1-3, the V gene TRBV21-1. TRBV21-1 counts as a pseudogene. The sequencing sample was made of PBMCs. This receptor was taken from a human donor in good health. The CDR3 DNA is TGTGCCAGCAGCAAAGGGGAGAGTAACTCTGGAAACACCATATATTTT. Its protein product is CASSKGESNSGNTIYF.